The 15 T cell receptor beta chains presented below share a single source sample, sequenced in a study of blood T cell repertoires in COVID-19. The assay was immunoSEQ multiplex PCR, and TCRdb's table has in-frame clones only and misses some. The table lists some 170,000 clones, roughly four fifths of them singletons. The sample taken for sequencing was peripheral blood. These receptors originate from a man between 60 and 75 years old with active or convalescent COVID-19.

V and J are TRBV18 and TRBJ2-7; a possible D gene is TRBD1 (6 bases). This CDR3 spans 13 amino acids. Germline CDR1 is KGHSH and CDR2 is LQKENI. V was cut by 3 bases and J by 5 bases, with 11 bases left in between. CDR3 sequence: CASSPGTSHEQYF. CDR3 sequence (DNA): TGTGCCAGCTCACCCGGGACAAGTCACGAGCAGTACTTC.

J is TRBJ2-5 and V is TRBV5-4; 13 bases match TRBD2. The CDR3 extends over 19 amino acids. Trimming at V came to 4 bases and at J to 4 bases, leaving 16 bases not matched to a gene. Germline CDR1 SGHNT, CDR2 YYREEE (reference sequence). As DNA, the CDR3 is TGTGCCAGCAGCGGACTCCCGGGACTAGCGGGGCCTGGTGGAGAGACCCAGTACTTC. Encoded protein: CASSGLPGLAGPGGETQYF.

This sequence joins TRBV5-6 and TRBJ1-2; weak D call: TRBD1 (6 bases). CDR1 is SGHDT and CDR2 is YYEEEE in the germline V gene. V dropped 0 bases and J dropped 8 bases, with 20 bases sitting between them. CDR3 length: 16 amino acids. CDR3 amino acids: CASSLEGEQGWVGYTF. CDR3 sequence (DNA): TGTGCCAGCAGCTTGGAGGGGGAACAGGGCTGGGTCGGCTACACCTTC.

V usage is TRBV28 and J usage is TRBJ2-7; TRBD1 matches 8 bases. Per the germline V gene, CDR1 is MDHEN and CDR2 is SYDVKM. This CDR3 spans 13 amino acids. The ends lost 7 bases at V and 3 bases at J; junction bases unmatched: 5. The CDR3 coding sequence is TGTGCCAGCATGTCGGGACAGGTCTACGAGCAGTACTTC. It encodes CASMSGQVYEQYF.

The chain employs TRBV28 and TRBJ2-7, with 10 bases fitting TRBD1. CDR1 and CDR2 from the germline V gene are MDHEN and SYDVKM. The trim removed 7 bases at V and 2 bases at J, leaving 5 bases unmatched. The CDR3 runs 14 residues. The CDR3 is CASNRQGAPYEQYF. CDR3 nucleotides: TGTGCCAGCAATCGACAGGGGGCCCCCTACGAGCAGTACTTC.

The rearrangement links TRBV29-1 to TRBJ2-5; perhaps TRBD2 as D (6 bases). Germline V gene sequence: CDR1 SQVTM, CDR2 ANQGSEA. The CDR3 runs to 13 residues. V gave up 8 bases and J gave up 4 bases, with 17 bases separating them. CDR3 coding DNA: TGCAGCCTAGTTCTGGGGGGAGGAGAGACCCAGTACTTC. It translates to CSLVLGGGETQYF.

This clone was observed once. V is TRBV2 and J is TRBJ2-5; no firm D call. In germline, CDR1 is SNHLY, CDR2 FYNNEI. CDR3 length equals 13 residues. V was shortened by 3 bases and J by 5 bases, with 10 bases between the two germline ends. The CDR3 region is CASSDVARETQYF. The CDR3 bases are TGTGCCAGCAGTGACGTAGCTCGGGAGACCCAGTACTTC.

The chain's CDR3 is CASTPIAGSYNEQFF. The DNA for the CDR3 is TGCGCCAGCACCCCGATAGCGGGGTCCTACAATGAGCAGTTCTTC. This rearrangement joins TRBV5-1 to TRBJ2-1; 8 bases line up with TRBD2. The V and J ends lost 6 bases and 1 base, in that order; junction bases with no gene match: 6. There are 15 residues in the CDR3. CDR1 is SGHRS and CDR2 is YFSETQ in the germline V gene.

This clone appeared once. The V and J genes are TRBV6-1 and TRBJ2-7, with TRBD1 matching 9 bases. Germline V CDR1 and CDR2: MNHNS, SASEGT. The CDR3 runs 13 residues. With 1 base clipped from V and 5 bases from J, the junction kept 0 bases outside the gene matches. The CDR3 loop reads CASSEGQGDEQYF. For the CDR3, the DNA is TGTGCCAGCAGTGAAGGACAGGGGGACGAGCAGTACTTC.

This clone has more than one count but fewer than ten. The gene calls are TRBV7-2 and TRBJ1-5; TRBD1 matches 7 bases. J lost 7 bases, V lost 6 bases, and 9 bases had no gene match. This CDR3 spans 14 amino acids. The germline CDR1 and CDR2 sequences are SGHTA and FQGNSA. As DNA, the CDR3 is TGTGCCAGCAGTTACACAGGGGTAGGACAGCCCCAGCATTTT. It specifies CASSYTGVGQPQHF. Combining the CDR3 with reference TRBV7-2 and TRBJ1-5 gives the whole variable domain GAGVSQSPSNKVTEKGKDVELRCDPISGHTALYWYRQSLGQGLEFLIYFQGNSAPDKSGLPSDRFSAERTGGSVSTLTIQRTQQEDSAVYLCASSYTGVGQPQHFGDGTRLSIL.

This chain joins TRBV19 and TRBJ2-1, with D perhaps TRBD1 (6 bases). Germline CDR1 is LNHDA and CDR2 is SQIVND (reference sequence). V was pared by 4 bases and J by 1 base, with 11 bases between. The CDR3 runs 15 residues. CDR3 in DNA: TGTGCCAGTAGTACCCAGACAGGTTCCTACAATGAGCAGTTCTTC. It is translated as CASSTQTGSYNEQFF.

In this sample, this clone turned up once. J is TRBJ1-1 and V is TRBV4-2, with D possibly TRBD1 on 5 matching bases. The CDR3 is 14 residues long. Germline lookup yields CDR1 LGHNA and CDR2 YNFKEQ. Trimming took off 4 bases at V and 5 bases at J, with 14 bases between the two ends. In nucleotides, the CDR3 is TGTGCCAGCAGCCCGGGACTGCAGGGAACTGAAGCTTTCTTT. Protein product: CASSPGLQGTEAFF.

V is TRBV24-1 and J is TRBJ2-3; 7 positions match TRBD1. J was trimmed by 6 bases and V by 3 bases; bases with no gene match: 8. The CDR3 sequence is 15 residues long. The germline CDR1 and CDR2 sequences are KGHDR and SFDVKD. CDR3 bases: TGTGCCACCAGTGATCTGACAGGGTCATCGGATACGCAGTATTTT. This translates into CATSDLTGSSDTQYF.

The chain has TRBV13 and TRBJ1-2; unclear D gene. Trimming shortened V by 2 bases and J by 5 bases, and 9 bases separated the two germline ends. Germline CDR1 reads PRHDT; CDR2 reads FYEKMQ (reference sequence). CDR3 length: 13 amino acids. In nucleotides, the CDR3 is TGTGCCAGCAGCTTACGCAGACTTTATGGCTACACCTTC. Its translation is CASSLRRLYGYTF.

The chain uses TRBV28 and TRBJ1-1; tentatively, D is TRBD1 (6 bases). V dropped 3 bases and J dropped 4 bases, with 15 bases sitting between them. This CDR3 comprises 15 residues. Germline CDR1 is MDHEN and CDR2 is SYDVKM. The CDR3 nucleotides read TGTGCCAGCAGTTTGGGGGCCAAGGTTCGCACTGAAGCTTTCTTT. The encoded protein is CASSLGAKVRTEAFF.